This TCR beta chain was recovered during a study of early T cells in non-severe SARS-CoV-2 infection. At the level of the study: Sequenced bulk RNA came from whole blood that was unsorted, and chains were unpaired. Broader study findings: Using VDJdb, the matching emphasized anti-spike CD8 responses while missing private and CD4 specificities.

Each cDNA molecule carried a unique molecular identifier. TCRdb used MiXCR to reprocess the 5' RACE reads, holding one entry per CDR3 protein. Of just under 60,000 distinct CDR3 sequences in the sample, 8.9% were seen once. To note about this clonotype: Its matching antigen is unknown.

The CDR3 has 15 amino acids. V shed 6 bases, J shed 1 base, and the junction held 7 bases outside the gene matches. In germline, CDR1 is MNHEY, CDR2 SVGEGT. The sample was whole blood. The rearrangement uses TRBV6-2 or TRBV6-3 and TRBJ2-7, with TRBD1 matching over 9 bases. The source of this sequence is an adult who was a healthcare worker with PCR-confirmed SARS-CoV-2 infection or an uninfected control (not recorded which). In nucleotides, the CDR3 is TGTGCCAGCAGACGAACAGGGGGCCCGTCCTACGAGCAGTACTTC. Protein: CASRRTGGPSYEQYF.